Here is one TCR beta chain with its context. Which antigen it targets is not known. Base qualities are not recorded, but no much larger clone differs from it by a single base. The sample comes from a study of T cells after posttransplantation cyclophosphamide listed by TCRdb under 2016. Regarding the research as a whole: T cell repertoire reconstitution was tracked by TRB sequencing after myeloablative bone marrow transplantation in which posttransplantation cyclophosphamide was used as GVHD prophylaxis. Samples from 35 PTCy-treated patients, along with samples from roughly 15 of their related bone marrow donors, underwent antigen receptor sequencing. Blood from all 30 or so PTCy patients who had 1-year posttransplant specimens underwent TRB sequencing. Up to about 3 additional blood samples from 2 to 5.2 years after transplant were also TRB-sequenced in 3 patients, as was pretransplant blood from several patients. Because TRA and TRB clonality correlated tightly in under 10 samples, later TCR analyses were limited to TRB. Public TRB sequences were checked against a database of over 3,000 sequences associated with responses to pathogens, tumor antigens, self-antigens and alloantigens.

Study-wide findings and limitations: The TRB repertoires of T cells infiltrating skin or the GI tract showed only limited overlap with the TRB repertoires found in blood. Donor-recipient similarity was low at 1-2 months but rose over the first year, and later blood repertoires were often dominated by donor CD8+ memory clones. Across the approximately 46 patients, TRB clonality was highly associated with recipient CMV seropositivity and CMV reactivation, and diversity with PTCy was similar to that in the CNI/methotrexate controls.

TRB sequencing was run on genomic DNA with either the immunoSEQ assay at survey resolution or the hsTCRB kit. Per the source publication's procedure: The immunoSEQ software was used for initial read processing, and the LymphoSeq R package was used for repertoire analyses. Clonality was computed as 1 minus normalized Shannon entropy, and a Gini coefficient was also calculated for each TRB dataset. Phenotypes of unsorted samples were inferred by mapping TRB sequences from sorted subsets of the recipient or donor onto unsorted samples of the same recipient. In its TCRdb copy, this immuneACCESS table keeps in-frame sequences only and misses some clones. Where compared with another copy, unresolved V genes explain less than half of these, and the others have no known cause. Clonal size and the V and J genes are those of that table, whereas D and trimming came from the DNA. This sample gives more than 20,000 clones in total; 73% of them show up just once. About 0.7% of the sample goes to the ten largest clones.

Related bone marrow donors provided peripheral blood samples on the day of marrow donation. Mononuclear cells from peripheral blood and bone marrow were separated by Ficoll-Hypaque density centrifugation and then cryopreserved. Sorting of CD4+ and CD8+ T cells, including naive and memory subsets, was performed by FACS on a FACSAria II. The receptor comes from a woman aged 55-70 years in good health, CMV-negative, and a related stem cell transplant donor. Sequences were obtained from memory CD4+ T cells sorted from PBMCs.

The CDR3 in this case is CASSEVWSSYNSPLHF. The DNA sequence reads TGTGCCAGCAGTGAAGTATGGAGTTCCTATAATTCACCCCTCCACTTT. The rearrangement combines TRBV6-1 with TRBJ1-6; the D gene is not confidently resolved. The CDR3, cysteine through phenylalanine, is 16 amino acids long. Kept here is only the CDR3 DNA, which spans 48 bases and is read in frame from base 1. Taken from the germline V gene, the CDR1 and CDR2 loops are MNHNS and SASEGT. V is cut by 1 base and J by 1 base, and the space between the germline ends is 8 bases.